Described below is a single T cell receptor (beta chain) sequence and its context. Its matching antigen is unknown. These data belong to a study of CD8 T cells in ankylosing spondylitis. 5'-RACE, quantitative and with molecular barcodes, yielded the TCR beta libraries. TCRdb itself ran the 5' RACE reads through MiXCR, one entry per CDR3 protein. The sample records hundreds of thousands of distinct CDR3 sequences, about a sixth being singletons. Broader study findings: The study identified a TCR beta motif of under ten highly homologous variants that appeared characteristic of ankylosing spondylitis blood. Disease-linked clones were reportedly significantly enriched in matched ankylosing spondylitis synovial fluid.

Sequencing was done on a sample of blood, either unsorted or a sorted T cell fraction (not recorded which). The TCR sequence derives from a male donor with ankylosing spondylitis.

The CDR3 DNA sequence: TGTGCCAGCAGACGGACTAGCGGGAATGAGCAGTTCTTC. Protein product: CASRRTSGNEQFF. The chain uses TRBV2 and TRBJ2-1; TRBD2 matches 11 bases. Germline CDR1 and CDR2: SNHLY and FYNNEI. This CDR3 comprises 13 residues. V was clipped by 6 bases and J by 7 bases; unmatched bases: 2.